This T cell receptor beta chain was sequenced in a study of shared clonotypes between healthy human individuals. Libraries were prepared by immunoSEQ multiplex PCR; TCRdb keeps only in-frame clonotypes and omits some of them. The sample holds millions of clones, more than 80% seen once. V shed 3 bases and J 4 bases; nucleotides not matched to a gene: 4. This CDR3 is 14 amino acids long. Germline assignment: CDR1 SGHVS and CDR2 FNYEAQ. The source is a man aged 18-30 years in good health. Some clones in this sample may be carry-over from other donors' samples. Sequenced: naive CD4+ T cells from PBMCs. The sample's subset: CD45RA+ positively selected. V usage is TRBV7-6 and J usage is TRBJ1-1; 8 bases agree with TRBD1. DNA of the CDR3: TGTGCCAGCAGCTTCGCAGGGGGCGGCACTGAAGCTTTCTTT. Translated: CASSFAGGGTEAFF. The full variable domain, in which reference TRBV7-6 and TRBJ1-1 provide the parts outside the CDR3, is GAGVSQSPRYKVTKRGQDVALRCDPISGHVSLYWYRQALGQGPEFLTYFNYEAQQDKSGLPNDRFSAERPEGSISTLTIQRTEQRDSAMYRCASSFAGGGTEAFFGQGTRLTVV.